Following are 14 T cell receptor beta chains from one sample sequenced in a study of T cell responses to AZD1222 COVID-19 vaccine. Using immunoSEQ multiplex PCR, the repertoire was profiled, and TCRdb retains in-frame clones only, with some absent. The table has 70,000 to 95,000 clones, 85% to 90% seen once. Here the sequenced sample was peripheral blood, taken 28 days after the second AZD1222 dose. The receptors originated from an adult who received the AZD1222 COVID-19 vaccine.

This clone was recorded only once. V is TRBV29-1 and J is TRBJ1-4; TRBD1 might be the D (6 bases). Germline V gene lookup returns CDR1 SQVTM and CDR2 ANQGSEA. Trimming left V 6 bases short and J 2 bases short, with 10 bases between. The CDR3 loop spans 13 amino acids. CDR3 sequence: CSVQGITNEKLFF. Written as DNA, the CDR3 is TGCAGCGTGCAGGGGATTACTAATGAAAAACTGTTTTTT.

CDR3 sequence: CASSLALTSRRDIQYF. In nucleotides, the CDR3 is TGTGCCAGCAGCTTAGCTTTGACAAGCCGGAGAGACATTCAGTACTTC. The chain combines TRBV7-2 with TRBJ2-4; D is unresolved. The CDR3 has 16 residues. CDR1 and CDR2 from the germline V gene are SGHTA and FQGNSA. Between the trimmed V and J ends, which lost 0 bases and 8 bases, there was a span of 17 bases.

The chain has TRBV7-3 and TRBJ2-7, with 7 bases identical to TRBD1. The CDR3 covers 14 residues. Per germline, CDR1 SGHTA and CDR2 FQGTGA. Trimming removed 9 bases from V and 2 bases from J; junction bases left unmatched: 10. The CDR3 DNA is TGTGCCAGGACTCCGGGACAGCCGACCTACGAGCAGTACTTC. Residues: CARTPGQPTYEQYF. Filled out from reference TRBV7-3 and TRBJ2-7, the complete variable domain reads GAGVSQTPSNKVTEKGKYVELRCDPISGHTALYWYRQSLGQGPEFLIYFQGTGAADDSGLPNDRFFAVRPEGSVSTLKIQRTERGDSAVYLCARTPGQPTYEQYFGPGTRLTVT.

The chain employs TRBV6-5 and TRBJ1-2; tentative D call: TRBD1 (6 bases). Germline assignment: CDR1 MNHEY and CDR2 SVGAGI. Trimming left V 7 bases short and J 4 bases short, with 13 bases between. This CDR3 is 13 amino acids long. DNA for the CDR3: TGTGCCAGCACCCAACAGGGCAGCTATGGCTACACCTTC. This translates into CASTQQGSYGYTF.

J is TRBJ1-2 and V is TRBV7-2; D perhaps matches TRBD1 (5 bases). The CDR3 runs to 13 residues. Germline V gene data show CDR1 as SGHTA and CDR2 as FQGNSA. The V end was cut by 4 bases, the J end by 7 bases, with 13 bases between. For the CDR3, the DNA is TGTGCCAGCAGCTCCGTGACAGTATCTGGCTACACCTTC. This codes for CASSSVTVSGYTF.

The gene calls are TRBV5-6 and TRBJ1-1, with a possible D match to TRBD1 (5 bases). V dropped 3 bases and J dropped 6 bases, with 9 bases sitting between them. The germline gives CDR1 SGHDT, CDR2 YYEEEE. The CDR3 covers 12 residues. CDR3 DNA: TGTGCCAGCAGCTATAGGACACCTGAAGCTTTCTTT. Its protein is CASSYRTPEAFF.

The chain combines TRBV7-9 with TRBJ1-6; a weak D match, TRBD1 (5 bases). This CDR3 is built from 14 residues. Trimming cost V 2 bases and J 6 bases, with 8 bases left between them. Germline lookup yields CDR1 SEHNR and CDR2 FQNEAQ (reference sequence). DNA for the CDR3: TGTGCCAGCAGCTTACACAGGAGTAATTCACCCCTCCACTTT. Its translation is CASSLHRSNSPLHF.

The chain is built from TRBV5-6 and TRBJ2-4, with a weak D call TRBD1 (5 bases). Trimming stripped 4 bases from V and 4 bases from J, with 12 bases between. The CDR3 has 14 residues. The germline gives CDR1 SGHDT, CDR2 YYEEEE. This CDR3 is CASSTQGKKNIQYF. The CDR3 nucleotides are TGTGCCAGCAGCACTCAGGGTAAAAAAAACATTCAGTACTTC.

The CDR3 DNA reads as TGTGCCAGCAGTGACGGCAACAGGGCCTACGAGCAGTACTTC. This translates into CASSDGNRAYEQYF. The chain joins TRBV2 to TRBJ2-7; D possibly corresponds to TRBD1 (6 bases). CDR1 and CDR2 (germline): SNHLY, FYNNEI. The CDR3 covers 14 residues. V was clipped by 3 bases and J by 2 bases, with 11 bases between them.

The CDR3, as DNA: TGTGCCAGCAGCCCCTGGACAGGGGGTAAGGGGGACACTGAAGCTTTCTTT. Its translation: CASSPWTGGKGDTEAFF. The gene calls are TRBV7-2 and TRBJ1-1, with TRBD1 matching over 10 bases. V was pared by 5 bases and J by 3 bases, with 12 bases of the junction left unmatched. Germline V gene sequence: CDR1 SGHTA, CDR2 FQGNSA. The CDR3 has 17 residues.

This clone came up once. The gene calls are TRBV5-1 and TRBJ1-1; 7 bases fit TRBD1. This CDR3 comprises 16 residues. Germline values: CDR1 SGHRS, CDR2 YFSETQ. V was clipped by 0 bases and J by 0 bases; unmatched bases: 5. In DNA form, the CDR3 reads TGCGCCAGCAGCTTGGTTGTAGGGGGCCTGAACACTGAAGCTTTCTTT. Translating gives CASSLVVGGLNTEAFF.

This chain connects TRBV29-1 to TRBJ2-5; D gene uncertain. This CDR3 spans 13 amino acids. Deletions cut 2 bases from V and 2 bases from J, with 9 bases between. Germline V gives CDR1 SQVTM, CDR2 ANQGSEA. CDR3 protein: CSVELGLQETQYF. The CDR3, as DNA: TGCAGCGTTGAATTAGGTCTACAAGAGACCCAGTACTTC.

The chain employs TRBV12-5 and TRBJ1-5, with D possibly TRBD1 on 6 matching bases. Germline loops: CDR1 LGHNT, CDR2 FRNRAP. Trimming removed 0 bases from V and 0 bases from J, with 18 bases in between. The CDR3 length is 19 residues. In DNA, the CDR3 is TGTGCTAGTGGTTTGGTGGCGTCAGGGGTCCTCTATAGCAATCAGCCCCAGCATTTT. This gives the protein CASGLVASGVLYSNQPQHF.

The chain couples TRBV12-3 or TRBV12-4 to TRBJ2-1; D is unresolved. Deletions cut 6 bases from V and 10 bases from J, with 10 bases between. The CDR3 has 11 residues. In DNA, the CDR3 is TGTGCCAGCAGGCAGGCCAGGGAGCAGTTCTTC. This translates into CASRQAREQFF.